Listed here are 8 T cell receptor beta chains from one sample, sequenced in a study of T-cell memory formation after mild COVID-19. Using its own MiXCR run on the 5' RACE reads, TCRdb lists one record per CDR3 protein. Altogether a few hundred thousand distinct CDR3 sequences are present, 20% to 25% being singletons, with the ten largest covering over 20%. The source material was PBMCs or a T cell subset sorted from them (not recorded which). Every receptor here comes from a man between 18 and 35 years old who had mild COVID-19 (a few samples of this study predate the infection). Cell type and time point are not known.

This clonotype came up a few times. V and J are TRBV6-1 and TRBJ1-2, with 7 bases lining up with TRBD1. Germline assignment: CDR1 MNHNS and CDR2 SASEGT. Unmatched junction bases numbered 4, after V lost 7 bases and J lost 5 bases. This CDR3 contains 12 residues. The CDR3: CASNPGGYGYTF. In nucleotides, the CDR3 is TGTGCCAGCAATCCAGGGGGGTATGGCTACACCTTC.

This chain uses TRBV5-5 with TRBJ2-5; a possible D gene is TRBD2 (6 bases). The CDR3 totals 16 residues. The V gene lost 0 bases and the J gene lost 1 base, with 13 bases spanning the gap. Germline V lookup: CDR1 SGHKS, CDR2 YYEKEE (reference sequence). The DNA of the CDR3 is TGTGCCAGCAGCTTGGTTGCGGGGCTAATCCAAGAGACCCAGTACTTC. This sequence encodes CASSLVAGLIQETQYF.

This clonotype was counted a few times. The V call is TRBV6-5, the J call TRBJ2-7; D may be TRBD1 (6 bases). The CDR3 runs 15 residues. Trimming left V 0 bases short and J 1 base short, with 10 bases between. Germline V gene sequence: CDR1 MNHEY, CDR2 SVGAGI. CDR3 in amino acids: CASSYSAGVSYEQYF. The CDR3 nucleotides are TGTGCCAGCAGTTACTCGGCAGGGGTATCCTACGAGCAGTACTTC.

This chain connects TRBV7-2 to TRBJ1-6; 7 nucleotides line up with TRBD1. V gave up 6 bases and J gave up 5 bases; unmatched junction bases: 10. Germline assignment: CDR1 SGHTA and CDR2 FQGNSA. The CDR3 runs to 16 residues. The CDR3 region is CASREQGPADNSPLHF. The CDR3 DNA follows: TGTGCCAGCAGAGAACAGGGGCCCGCGGATAATTCACCCCTCCACTTT.

This clonotype appeared a few times. Written as DNA, the CDR3 is TGTGCAGCAACAGGGGGCAACGAGCAGTACTTC. This sequence encodes CAATGGNEQYF. This sequence joins TRBV2 and TRBJ2-7; TRBD1 matches at 9 bases. CDR1 is SNHLY, CDR2 FYNNEI, per germline. The CDR3 has 11 residues.

This clonotype was counted only a few times. The rearrangement joins TRBV7-9 to TRBJ1-4; a possible D gene is TRBD1 (6 bases). Trimming left V 5 bases short and J 9 bases short, with 22 bases between. Germline values: CDR1 SEHNR, CDR2 FQNEAQ (reference sequence). The CDR3 has 16 amino acids. CDR3 amino acids: CASSPVRVGALQKLFF. For the CDR3, the DNA is TGTGCCAGCAGCCCGGTGCGGGTGGGGGCCCTCCAAAAACTGTTTTTT.

The J gene is TRBJ1-2, the V gene TRBV10-3, with no clear D. V lost 3 bases and J 4 bases, leaving 12 bases between the germline ends. In germline, CDR1 is ENHRY, CDR2 SYGVKD. CDR3 length: 14 amino acids. The CDR3 here is CAISDHGGSYGYTF. The CDR3 DNA follows: TGTGCCATCAGTGATCACGGAGGCTCCTATGGCTACACCTTC.

V and J are TRBV20-1 and TRBJ2-1; 7 nucleotides match TRBD1. CDR1 DFQATT and CDR2 SNEGSKA come from the germline V gene (reference sequence). With 2 bases clipped from V and 0 bases from J, the junction kept 7 bases outside the gene matches. The CDR3 consists of 16 residues. The DNA of the CDR3 is TGCAGTGCTAGAAAGGGGGCGACTTTCTCCTACAATGAGCAGTTCTTC. It translates to CSARKGATFSYNEQFF.